Included here is one T cell receptor beta chain sequence, with context. The antigen is undetermined. These data are taken from a study of CD8+ T cells in alopecia areata. Overall study findings and caveats: When scalp samples are sequenced, resident alphabeta T cells of normal skin are also captured. Alopecia totalis/universalis scalp especially showed more expanded CD8+ clones than normal scalp.

Sorted out of PBMCs were CD4+ T cells and CD8+ T cells. Per germline, CDR1 SGHRS and CDR2 YFSETQ. The V end lost 4 bases, the J end lost 7 bases, and 21 bases lay between the germline ends. This CDR3 has 15 amino acids. RNA extraction was followed by reverse transcription into cDNA, which acted as the sequencing template. TCRdb's copy holds only in-frame clones and misses some; the assay was immunoSEQ multiplex PCR. Of around 30,000 clones in the sample, over 65% are singletons; the top ten hold around 19%. The chain joins TRBV5-1 to TRBJ2-7; possibly TRBD2 for D (6 bases). Sequenced: NKG2D-low CD8+ T cells sorted from blood. The sequence derives from a human donor with alopecia areata. The chain's CDR3 is CASSLTVEGLWEQYF. DNA of the CDR3: TGCGCCAGCAGCCTCACGGTGGAGGGTTTATGGGAGCAGTACTTC.